This T cell receptor beta chain was sequenced in a study of T cell responses to AZD1222 COVID-19 vaccine (dated by TCRdb to about 2021). Regarding the complete study: AZD1222 recipients with second doses at about 4 weeks or about 12 weeks were pooled, because spike-specific TCR depth and breadth did not differ between schedules. TCR sequencing covered over 230 trial participants: 207 given two doses of AZD1222 and around 25 given two doses of MenACWY control vaccine. Trial participants were enrolled into age subgroups of 18-55, 56-69 and 70-plus years, which contained roughly 140, 27 and 60 TCR-sequenced participants, respectively. Broad study findings and their caveats: Nearly half of unique spike-specific TCRs reportedly recognized epitopes outside regions mutated in the B.1.351 and B.1.1.7 variants. Participants were mostly white British, with more females than males. The authors suggested clonal diversity may have been underestimated. Spike-specific TCR breadth and depth rose significantly after two AZD1222 doses compared with day 0 and with MenACWY recipients. Conclusions about previously exposed vaccinees were limited because only a handful of AZD1222 recipients were SARS-CoV-2 seropositive at baseline. Because no samples from the day 14 peak response were available, repertoires could be characterized only after the peak T cell response. In the small 56-69-year group, the increase in depth fell short of significance, most likely because of low power. The vaccine-associated CD4 TCRs covered the entire spike protein, and the dominant responses fell in regions 160-218 and 743-854.

The time point label of this sample denotes: baseline before first vaccination. Samples from vaccinated people were obtained from the UK trials COV001 and COV002, which included a single-blind randomized controlled phase 2/3 trial of AZD1222 (ChAdOx1 nCoV-19) in healthy adults. Trial participant PBMC samples were collected at day 0 and day 28 after the second dose for TCRbeta chain sequencing. The CDR3 regions of human TCRbeta chains were analyzed by immunosequencing. On the authors' methods: Repertoire TCRs were matched against a reference library of SARS-CoV-2-specific TCRs generated with the MIRA antigen-specificity platform. Breadth meant the fraction of unique TCRs that were SARS-CoV-2-associated, whereas depth meant the fraction of total T cells that were SARS-CoV-2-associated. Using the MIRA data, each spike-specific TCR was assigned both to the spike region to which the TCR was reactive and to a CD4 or CD8 class. Log10-transformed breadth and depth values were compared by one-way ANOVA with Sidak's multiple comparisons tests. Sourced from immuneACCESS, this table was stored by TCRdb with only in-frame sequences that have V and J called. A share of the clones is absent; for the studies checked, an unresolved V gene accounts for under half, and the remainder has no known explanation. That table is the source of V, J and clone size, and D and trimming were worked out from the DNA. This sample gives over 150,000 clones in total; 75% to 90% of them show up just once. The ten most abundant clones make up approximately 2.5% of the sample.

The table lists this clone with a count of one. No cognate antigen has been identified for it. The input lacks base qualities; no much larger clone sits a single base away. The input for sequencing was peripheral blood, taken on day 0 of AZD1222 vaccination. The sequence was collected from an adult in good health.

The CDR3 region: CASSPFNPGRTSDTQYF. The nucleotide sequence is given as TGTGCCAGCAGCCCTTTCAATCCGGGACGGACCTCAGATACGCAGTATTTT. The rearranged chain carries TRBV9 and TRBJ2-3, with the D gene tentatively TRBD1 or TRBD2, based on 5 matching bases in each. The CDR3 holds 17 amino acids from the cysteine to the phenylalanine. The CDR3 DNA has 51 bases and is translated from base 1. CDR1 and CDR2 are drawn from the germline V gene: SGDLS, YYNGEE. V drops 4 bases and J drops 4 bases, leaving 22 bases in between.